The entry that follows covers one T cell receptor beta chain sequence. Its antigen is not identified. The data are from a study of cytomegalovirus exposure and HLA in healthy donors. Study observations and caveats: Usually a TCR sequence was rare, but some public TCRs were found in many donors.

Data came from immunoSEQ multiplex PCR; TCRdb stores just in-frame clones and leaves some out. The table records about 98,000 clones, around 88% of them present only once. V lost 4 bases and J 0 bases, leaving 10 bases between the germline ends. This CDR3 is built from 15 residues. Germline lookup yields CDR1 SGHVS and CDR2 FQNEAQ. This rearrangement joins TRBV7-8 to TRBJ1-5; perhaps TRBD1 as D (6 bases). The sample comprised PBMCs. This receptor was obtained from a woman aged 30 to 39 in good health and CMV-seronegative. This chain's CDR3 is CASSSDRNSNQPQHF. DNA for the CDR3: TGTGCCAGCAGCTCCGACAGGAATAGCAATCAGCCCCAGCATTTT.